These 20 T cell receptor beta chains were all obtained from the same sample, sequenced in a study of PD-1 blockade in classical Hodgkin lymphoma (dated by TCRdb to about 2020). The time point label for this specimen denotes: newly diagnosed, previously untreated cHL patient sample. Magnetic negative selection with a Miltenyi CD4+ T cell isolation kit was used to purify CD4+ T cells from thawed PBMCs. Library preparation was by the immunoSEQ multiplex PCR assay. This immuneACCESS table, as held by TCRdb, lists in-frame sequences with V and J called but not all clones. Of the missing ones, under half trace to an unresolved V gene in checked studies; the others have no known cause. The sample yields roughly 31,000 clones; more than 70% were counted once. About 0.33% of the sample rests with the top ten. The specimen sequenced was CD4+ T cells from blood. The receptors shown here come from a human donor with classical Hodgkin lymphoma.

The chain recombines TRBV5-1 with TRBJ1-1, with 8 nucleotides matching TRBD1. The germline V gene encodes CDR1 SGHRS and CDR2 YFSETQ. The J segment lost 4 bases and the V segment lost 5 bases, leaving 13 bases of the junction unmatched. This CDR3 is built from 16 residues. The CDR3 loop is CASSTDRVGGSTEAFF. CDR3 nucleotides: TGCGCCAGCAGTACGGACAGGGTTGGCGGGAGCACTGAAGCTTTCTTT.

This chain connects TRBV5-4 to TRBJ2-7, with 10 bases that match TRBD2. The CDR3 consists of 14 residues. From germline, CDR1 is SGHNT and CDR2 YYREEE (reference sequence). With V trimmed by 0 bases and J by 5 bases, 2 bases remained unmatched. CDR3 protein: CASSLGLAGDEQYF. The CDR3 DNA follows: TGTGCCAGCAGCTTGGGGCTAGCGGGGGACGAGCAGTACTTC.

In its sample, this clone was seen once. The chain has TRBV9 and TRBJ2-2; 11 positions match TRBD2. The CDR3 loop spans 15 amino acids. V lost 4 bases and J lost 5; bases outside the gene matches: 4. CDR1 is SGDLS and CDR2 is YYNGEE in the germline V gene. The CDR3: CASSFGTSGTGELFF. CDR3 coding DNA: TGTGCCAGCAGCTTTGGGACTAGCGGAACCGGGGAGCTGTTTTTT.

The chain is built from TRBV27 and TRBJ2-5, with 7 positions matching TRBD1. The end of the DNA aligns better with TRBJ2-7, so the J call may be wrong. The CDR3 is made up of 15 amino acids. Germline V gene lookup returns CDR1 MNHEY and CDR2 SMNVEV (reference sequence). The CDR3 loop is CASSSPQGIAHEQYF. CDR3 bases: TGTGCCAGCAGTTCCCCACAGGGGATCGCCCACGAGCAGTACTTC.

CDR3 residues: CASSGTGGLKTQYF. The CDR3 bases are TGTGCCAGCTCCGGGACAGGGGGCTTAAAGACCCAGTACTTC. The chain joins TRBV28 to TRBJ2-5; 12 nucleotides agree with TRBD1. CDR3 length: 14 residues. Germline CDR1 is MDHEN and CDR2 is SYDVKM. Unmatched junction bases numbered 7, after V lost 8 bases and J lost 6 bases.

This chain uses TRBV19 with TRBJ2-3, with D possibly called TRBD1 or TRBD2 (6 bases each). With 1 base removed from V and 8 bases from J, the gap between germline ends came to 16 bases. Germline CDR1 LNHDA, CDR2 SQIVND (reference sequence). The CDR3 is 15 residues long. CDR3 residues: CASSIAAGTWGTQYF. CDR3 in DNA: TGTGCCAGTAGTATAGCGGCGGGGACATGGGGTACGCAGTATTTT.

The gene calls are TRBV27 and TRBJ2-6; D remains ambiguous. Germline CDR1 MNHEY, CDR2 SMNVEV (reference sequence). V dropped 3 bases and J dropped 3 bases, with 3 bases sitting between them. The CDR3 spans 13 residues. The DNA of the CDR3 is TGTGCCAGCAGTTTTTATGGGGCCAACGTCCTGACTTTC. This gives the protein CASSFYGANVLTF.

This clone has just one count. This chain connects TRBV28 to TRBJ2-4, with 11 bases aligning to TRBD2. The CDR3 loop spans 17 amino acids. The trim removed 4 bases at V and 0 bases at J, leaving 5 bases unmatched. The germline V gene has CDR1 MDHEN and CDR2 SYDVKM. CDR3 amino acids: CASSWGLADLAKNIQYF. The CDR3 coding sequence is TGTGCCAGCAGTTGGGGACTAGCGGATTTAGCCAAAAACATTCAGTACTTC.

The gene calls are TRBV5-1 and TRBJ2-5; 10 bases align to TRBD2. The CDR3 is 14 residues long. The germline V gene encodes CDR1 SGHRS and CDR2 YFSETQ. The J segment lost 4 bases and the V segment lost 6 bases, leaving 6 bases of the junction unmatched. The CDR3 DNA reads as TGCGCCAGCACCCTAGCGGGAGTTGCAGAGACCCAGTACTTC. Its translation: CASTLAGVAETQYF.

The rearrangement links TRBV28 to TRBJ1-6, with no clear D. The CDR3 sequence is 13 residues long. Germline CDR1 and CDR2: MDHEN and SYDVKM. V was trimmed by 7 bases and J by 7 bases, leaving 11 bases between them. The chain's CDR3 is CASNDSRNSPLHF. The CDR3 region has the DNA TGTGCCAGCAACGATAGCAGAAATTCACCCCTCCACTTT.

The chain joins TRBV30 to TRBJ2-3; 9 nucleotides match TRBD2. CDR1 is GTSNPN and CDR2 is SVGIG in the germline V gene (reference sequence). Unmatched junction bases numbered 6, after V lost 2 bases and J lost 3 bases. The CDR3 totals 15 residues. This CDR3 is CAWSQVAGVTDTQYF. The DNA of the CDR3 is TGTGCCTGGAGTCAGGTAGCGGGAGTGACAGATACGCAGTATTTT.

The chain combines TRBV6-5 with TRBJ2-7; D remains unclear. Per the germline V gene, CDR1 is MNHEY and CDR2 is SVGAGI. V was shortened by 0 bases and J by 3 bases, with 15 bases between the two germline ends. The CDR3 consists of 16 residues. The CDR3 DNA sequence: TGTGCCAGCAGTTACTCGATGTACGGTGACATCTACGAGCAGTACTTC. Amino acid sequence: CASSYSMYGDIYEQYF.

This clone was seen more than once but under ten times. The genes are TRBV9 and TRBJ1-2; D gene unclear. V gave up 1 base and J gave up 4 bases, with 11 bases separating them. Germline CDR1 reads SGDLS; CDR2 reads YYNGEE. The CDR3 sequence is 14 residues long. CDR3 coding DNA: TGTGCCAGCAGCGTACAGGTGGCACCCTATGGCTACACCTTC. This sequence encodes CASSVQVAPYGYTF.

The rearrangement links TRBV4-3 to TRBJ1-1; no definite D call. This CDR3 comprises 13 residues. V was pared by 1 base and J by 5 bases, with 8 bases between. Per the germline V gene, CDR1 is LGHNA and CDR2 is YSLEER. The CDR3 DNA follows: TGCGCCAGCAGCCAAGGAATACAAACTGAAGCTTTCTTT. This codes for CASSQGIQTEAFF.

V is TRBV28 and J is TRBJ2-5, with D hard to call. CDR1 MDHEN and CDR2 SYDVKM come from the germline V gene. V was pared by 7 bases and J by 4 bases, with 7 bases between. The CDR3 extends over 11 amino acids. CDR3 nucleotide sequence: TGTGCCAGCACTAGTTCAGAGACCCAGTACTTC. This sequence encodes CASTSSETQYF. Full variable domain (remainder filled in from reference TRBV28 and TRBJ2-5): DVKVTQSSRYLVKRTGEKVFLECVQDMDHENMFWYRQDPGLGLRLIYFSYDVKMKEKGDIPEGYSVSREKKERFSLILESASTNQTSMYLCASTSSETQYFGPGTRLLVL.

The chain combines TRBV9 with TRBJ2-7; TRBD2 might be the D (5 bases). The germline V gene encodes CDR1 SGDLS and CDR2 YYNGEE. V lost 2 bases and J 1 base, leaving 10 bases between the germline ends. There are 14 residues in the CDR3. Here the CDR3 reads CASSVDPGSYEQYF. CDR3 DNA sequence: TGTGCCAGCAGCGTCGACCCGGGGTCCTACGAGCAGTACTTC.

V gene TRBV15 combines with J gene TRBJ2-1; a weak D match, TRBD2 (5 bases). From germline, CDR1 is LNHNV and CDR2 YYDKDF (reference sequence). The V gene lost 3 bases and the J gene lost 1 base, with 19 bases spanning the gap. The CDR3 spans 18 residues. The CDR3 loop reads CATSSTGSSEFSYNEQFF. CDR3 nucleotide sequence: TGTGCCACCAGCAGCACCGGTAGTAGCGAATTTTCCTACAATGAGCAGTTCTTC.

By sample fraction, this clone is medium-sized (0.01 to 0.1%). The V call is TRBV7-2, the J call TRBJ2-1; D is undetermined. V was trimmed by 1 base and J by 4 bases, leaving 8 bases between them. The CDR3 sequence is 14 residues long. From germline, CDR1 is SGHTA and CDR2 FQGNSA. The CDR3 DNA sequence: TGTGCCAGCAGCTTAGGCGGACGATACAATGAGCAGTTCTTC. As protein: CASSLGGRYNEQFF.

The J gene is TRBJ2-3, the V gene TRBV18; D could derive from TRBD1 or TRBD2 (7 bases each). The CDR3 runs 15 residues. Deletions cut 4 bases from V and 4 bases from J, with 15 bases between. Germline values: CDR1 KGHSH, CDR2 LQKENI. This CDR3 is CASSLQQGRADTQYF. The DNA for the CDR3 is TGTGCCAGCTCACTACAACAGGGGAGGGCAGATACGCAGTATTTT.

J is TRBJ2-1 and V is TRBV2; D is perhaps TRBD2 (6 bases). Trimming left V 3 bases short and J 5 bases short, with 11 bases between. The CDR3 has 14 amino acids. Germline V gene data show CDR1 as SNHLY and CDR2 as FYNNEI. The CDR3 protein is CASSDAGRHNEQFF. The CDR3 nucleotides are TGTGCCAGCAGTGATGCCGGGAGACACAATGAGCAGTTCTTC.